This T cell receptor beta chain was captured by sequencing in a study of breast tumors, draining lymph nodes, adjacent tissues. Broader study findings: Tumor T cell lymph node origin was a supported hypothesis, not proven. Compared with lymph nodes, tumors were less diverse; compared with nontumor tissue, more. Findings are consistent with lymph node origin and intratumoral expansion of most tumor T cells. Luminal-like breast cancer showed significantly greater tumor-nontumor repertoire similarity than basal-like breast cancer did.

This clonotype was seen many times. Antigen specificity is unknown. Germline CDR1 SNHLY, CDR2 FYNNEI. The CDR3 contains 16 residues. Germline trimming cut 6 bases from V and 6 bases from J; bases unmatched to any gene: 12. The lymph nodes were axillary draining lymph nodes from breast cancer patients. MiXCR was run by TCRdb on the multiplex PCR reads, yielding one entry per CDR3 protein. Among approximately 170,000 distinct CDR3 sequences listed, 25% to 40% were seen once. This TCR was recovered from a female donor with breast cancer. Some clones in this sample may be carry-over from other donors' samples. Sequenced: axillary lymph node tissue. The chain combines TRBV2 with TRBJ2-2, with 8 positions matching TRBD2. The CDR3 nucleotides read TGTGCCAGCAGAAGGATAGCGGGGCGAGACCCCGGGGAGCTGTTTTTT. This sequence encodes CASRRIAGRDPGELFF.